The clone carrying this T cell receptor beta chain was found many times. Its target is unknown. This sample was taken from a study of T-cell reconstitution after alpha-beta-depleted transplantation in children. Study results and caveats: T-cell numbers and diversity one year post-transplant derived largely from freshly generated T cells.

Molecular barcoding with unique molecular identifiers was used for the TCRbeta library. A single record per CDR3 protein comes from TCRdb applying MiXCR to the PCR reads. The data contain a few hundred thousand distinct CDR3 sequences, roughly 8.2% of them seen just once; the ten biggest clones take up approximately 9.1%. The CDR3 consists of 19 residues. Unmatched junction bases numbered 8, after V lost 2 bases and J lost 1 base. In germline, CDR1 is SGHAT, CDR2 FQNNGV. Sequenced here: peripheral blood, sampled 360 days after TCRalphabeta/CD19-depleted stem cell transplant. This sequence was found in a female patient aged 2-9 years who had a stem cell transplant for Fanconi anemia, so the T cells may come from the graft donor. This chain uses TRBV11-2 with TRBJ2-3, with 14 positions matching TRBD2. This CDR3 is CASSLWTSGGYGGTDTQYF. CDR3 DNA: TGTGCCAGCAGCTTATGGACTAGCGGGGGGTATGGCGGCACAGATACGCAGTATTTT.